Below are 24 T cell receptor beta chains sequenced from a single sample in a study of blood T cell repertoires in COVID-19. Produced via immunoSEQ multiplex PCR; TCRdb's table is partial and in-frame only. The sample has under 200,000 clones; roughly 84% are singletons. The sequencing sample was made of PBMCs or T cells enriched from blood (not recorded which). The receptors stem from a man aged 55 to 70 who had recovered from COVID-19.

V is TRBV3-1 (or the pseudogene TRBV3-2) and J is TRBJ2-2; possible D gene TRBD2, 7 bases. CDR1 is LGHDT, CDR2 YNNKEL, per germline (reference sequence). With 0 bases removed from V and 0 bases from J, the gap between germline ends came to 11 bases. This CDR3 contains 17 residues. CDR3 in DNA: TGTGCCAGCAGCCAAGAGACGGGGGGCACGAACACCGGGGAGCTGTTTTTT. Translation: CASSQETGGTNTGELFF.

This clone was recorded only once. The V call is TRBV5-1, the J call TRBJ2-7; the D is unclear. The germline CDR1 and CDR2 sequences are SGHRS and YFSETQ. The ends were cut back, 1 base at V and 2 bases at J, with 13 bases in the middle. The CDR3 loop spans 15 amino acids. For the CDR3, the DNA is TGCGCCAGCAGCTTGTCGAGGTCTCGAGCCTACGAGCAGTACTTC. Protein sequence: CASSLSRSRAYEQYF.

The chain links TRBV7-3 to TRBJ2-1, with a tentative D call TRBD2 (6 bases). CDR3 length equals 15 residues. The ends were cut back, 3 bases at V and 0 bases at J, with 9 bases in the middle. Germline V gene sequence: CDR1 SGHTA, CDR2 FQGTGA. The CDR3 here is CASSFLGGSYNEQFF. For the CDR3, the DNA is TGTGCCAGCAGCTTTTTGGGGGGCTCCTACAATGAGCAGTTCTTC.

The genes are TRBV30 and TRBJ1-6; no definite D call. Looked up from germline, CDR1 is GTSNPN and CDR2 is SVGIG (reference sequence). The CDR3 extends over 13 amino acids. Trimming shortened V by 2 bases and J by 4 bases, and 6 bases separated the two germline ends. DNA for the CDR3: TGTGCCTGGAGTTATATATATAATTCACCCCTCCACTTT. This gives the protein CAWSYIYNSPLHF.

CDR3 bases: TGTGCCAGCAGCGTAGGACTAGCGGGAGGGAAGCAGTACTTC. Encoded protein: CASSVGLAGGKQYF. The chain couples TRBV9 to TRBJ2-7, with 14 positions matching TRBD2. This CDR3 comprises 14 residues. V gave up 0 bases and J gave up 8 bases; unmatched junction bases: 1. Germline V lookup: CDR1 SGDLS, CDR2 YYNGEE. Looking up the rest from reference TRBV9 and TRBJ2-7 gives the full variable domain: DSGVTQTPKHLITATGQRVTLRCSPRSGDLSVYWYQQSLDQGLQFLIQYYNGEERAKGNILERFSAQQFPDLHSELNLSSLELGDSALYFCASSVGLAGGKQYFGPGTRLTVT.

The chain recombines TRBV7-8 with TRBJ2-1; maybe TRBD1 (6 bases). The CDR3 runs to 16 residues. Trimming left V 5 bases short and J 0 bases short, with 14 bases between. Looked up from germline, CDR1 is SGHVS and CDR2 is FQNEAQ. Written as DNA, the CDR3 is TGTGCCAGCAGCCTATCCCAGGGGTCCTCCTACAATGAGCAGTTCTTC. As protein: CASSLSQGSSYNEQFF.

V gene TRBV5-4 combines with J gene TRBJ2-3; D may be TRBD2 (6 bases). CDR1 and CDR2 (germline): SGHNT, YYREEE (reference sequence). The CDR3 totals 15 residues. V gave up 6 bases and J gave up 1 base, with 15 bases separating them. CDR3 protein: CASTDTRRGTDTQYF. The CDR3 bases are TGTGCCAGCACTGATACTAGGAGGGGCACAGATACGCAGTATTTT. Drawing the rest from reference TRBV5-4 and TRBJ2-3, the complete variable domain is ETGVTQSPTHLIKTRGQQVTLRCSSQSGHNTVSWYQQALGQGPQFIFQYYREEENGRGNFPPRFSGLQFPNYSSELNVNALELDDSALYLCASTDTRRGTDTQYFGPGTRLTVL.

The rearrangement joins TRBV6-6 to TRBJ2-7; 9 bases match TRBD1. The germline V gene encodes CDR1 MNHNY and CDR2 SVGAGI (reference sequence). This CDR3 is 16 amino acids long. V was clipped by 2 bases and J by 6 bases; unmatched bases: 11. The CDR3: CASSYAPGQGVAEQYF. The CDR3 coding sequence is TGTGCCAGCAGTTACGCCCCGGGACAGGGAGTCGCCGAGCAGTACTTC.

The chain couples TRBV5-5 to TRBJ1-1; no definite D call. The CDR3 consists of 12 residues. V was pared by 7 bases and J by 4 bases, with 11 bases between. The V gene's germline CDR1 is SGHKS and CDR2 YYEKEE (reference sequence). CDR3 loop: CASHWRATEAFF. The CDR3, as DNA: TGTGCCAGCCATTGGCGGGCCACTGAAGCTTTCTTT. The whole variable domain, filled in from reference TRBV5-5 and TRBJ1-1, reads DAGVTQSPTHLIKTRGQQVTLRCSPISGHKSVSWYQQVLGQGPQFIFQYYEKEERGRGNFPDRFSARQFPNYSSELNVNALLLGDSALYLCASHWRATEAFFGQGTRLTVV.

The V call is TRBV28, the J call TRBJ1-5; D uncertain. The CDR3 has 11 residues. Germline CDR1 MDHEN, CDR2 SYDVKM. V dropped 10 bases and J dropped 4 bases, with 8 bases sitting between them. In DNA, the CDR3 is TGTGCCACCTCAGAAAATCAGCCCCAGCATTTT. Its translation: CATSENQPQHF. Full variable domain (remainder filled in from reference TRBV28 and TRBJ1-5): DVKVTQSSRYLVKRTGEKVFLECVQDMDHENMFWYRQDPGLGLRLIYFSYDVKMKEKGDIPEGYSVSREKKERFSLILESASTNQTSMYLCATSENQPQHFGDGTRLSIL.

The chain couples TRBV3-1 (or the pseudogene TRBV3-2) to TRBJ2-5; tentative D call: TRBD1 (6 bases). Between the trimmed V and J ends, which lost 2 bases and 3 bases, there was a span of 10 bases. There are 14 residues in the CDR3. CDR1 is LGHDT and CDR2 is YNNKEL in the germline V gene (reference sequence). Here the CDR3 reads CASSQKDREETQYF. The CDR3 region has the DNA TGTGCCAGCAGCCAAAAGGACAGAGAAGAGACCCAGTACTTC.

The chain recombines TRBV6-5 with TRBJ2-7, with 9 bases fitting TRBD1. V lost 0 bases, J lost 4 bases, and 7 bases stayed unmatched. The germline gives CDR1 MNHEY, CDR2 SVGAGI. The CDR3 loop spans 16 amino acids. The CDR3 region is CASSYSIKTGGYEQYF. The CDR3 nucleotides read TGTGCCAGCAGTTACTCGATAAAGACAGGGGGATACGAGCAGTACTTC.

V is TRBV7-8 and J is TRBJ2-7, with TRBD1 matching over 8 bases. The CDR3 consists of 13 residues. V was clipped by 5 bases and J by 6 bases; unmatched bases: 6. Germline V lookup: CDR1 SGHVS, CDR2 FQNEAQ. CDR3 in DNA: TGTGCCAGCAGCGTCTGGACAGGGTCCGAGCAGTACTTC. Translation gives CASSVWTGSEQYF.

The chain employs TRBV29-1 and TRBJ1-2; D perhaps matches TRBD1 (5 bases). Germline CDR1 and CDR2: SQVTM and ANQGSEA. Between the trimmed V and J ends, which lost 3 bases and 5 bases, there was a span of 10 bases. CDR3 size: 12 residues. The CDR3 DNA reads TGCAGCGTTGACTGGGGCACATATGGCTACACCTTC. Its protein is CSVDWGTYGYTF. Full variable domain (remainder filled in from reference TRBV29-1 and TRBJ1-2): SAVISQKPSRDICQRGTSLTIQCQVDSQVTMMFWYRQQPGQSLTLIATANQGSEATYESGFVIDKFPISRPNLTFSTLTVSNMSPEDSSIYLCSVDWGTYGYTFGSGTRLTVV.

The chain recombines TRBV19 with TRBJ2-2; 11 bases are a match to TRBD2. After removal of 7 bases from V and 6 bases from J, the junction contained 7 bases not matched to a gene. Germline V gene sequence: CDR1 LNHDA, CDR2 SQIVND (reference sequence). There are 15 residues in the CDR3. CDR3 nucleotides: TGTGCCAGTAAGGATAGCGGGAGGGCCGCCGGGGAGCTGTTTTTT. Translated, it gives CASKDSGRAAGELFF.

This rearrangement joins TRBV7-8 to TRBJ2-5; D is possibly TRBD2 (6 bases). The CDR3 has 15 residues. Germline-derived CDR1 and CDR2 are SGHVS and FQNEAQ. Trimming shortened V by 1 base and J by 2 bases, and 11 bases separated the two germline ends. CDR3 nucleotide sequence: TGTGCCAGCAGCTTAGAGGGACTCCCACAAGAGACCCAGTACTTC. Translation gives CASSLEGLPQETQYF.

The V and J genes are TRBV2 and TRBJ2-7, with TRBD1 matching 9 bases. With 9 bases clipped from V and 5 bases from J, the junction kept 5 bases outside the gene matches. The CDR3 covers 12 residues. Germline CDR1 and CDR2: SNHLY and FYNNEI. The CDR3 DNA follows: TGTGCCAGGGAGGACAGGGGCAACGAGCAGTACTTC. Its protein is CAREDRGNEQYF. The variable domain in full, with the rest retrieved from reference TRBV2 and TRBJ2-7, is EPEVTQTPSHQVTQMGQEVILRCVPISNHLYFYWYRQILGQKVEFLVSFYNNEISEKSEIFDDQFSVERPDGSNFTLKIRSTKLEDSAMYFCAREDRGNEQYFGPGTRLTVT.

The genes are TRBV2 and TRBJ1-3, with 7 bases fitting TRBD1. The CDR3 has 14 amino acids. V shed 6 bases and J 0 bases; nucleotides not matched to a gene: 2. CDR1 SNHLY and CDR2 FYNNEI come from the germline V gene. CDR3 nucleotide sequence: TGTGCCAGCAGATGGGACAGCTCTGGAAACACCATATATTTT. Amino acid sequence: CASRWDSSGNTIYF.

The J gene is TRBJ1-4, the V gene TRBV5-1; perhaps TRBD1 as D (6 bases). The CDR3 runs 14 residues. Deletions cut 3 bases from V and 5 bases from J, with 11 bases between. Germline CDR1 SGHRS, CDR2 YFSETQ. The CDR3 spells CASSSGGGNEKLFF. The CDR3 DNA reads as TGCGCCAGCAGCTCGGGAGGGGGGAATGAAAAACTGTTTTTT.

This clone was seen only a few times. The chain carries TRBV6-1 and TRBJ2-7; possibly TRBD1 for D (6 bases). The CDR3 is 12 amino acids. Trimming stripped 10 bases from V and 5 bases from J, with 15 bases between. The germline V gene encodes CDR1 MNHNS and CDR2 SASEGT. The CDR3 DNA sequence: TGTGCCATCAGCGGCAGGGGCAACGAGCAGTACTTC. This gives the protein CAISGRGNEQYF.

The genes are TRBV9 and TRBJ2-7; 7 bases are a match to TRBD2. The CDR3 contains 15 residues. Trimming cost V 0 bases and J 3 bases; bases outside gene matches: 6. CDR1 and CDR2 from the germline V gene are SGDLS and YYNGEE. The CDR3 protein is CASSVAAGVSYEQYF. As DNA, the CDR3 is TGTGCCAGCAGCGTAGCGGCGGGGGTAAGCTACGAGCAGTACTTC.

The V call is TRBV5-1, the J call TRBJ2-2, with 10 bases that match TRBD1. Germline values: CDR1 SGHRS, CDR2 YFSETQ. This CDR3 spans 15 amino acids. V dropped 4 bases and J dropped 3; count of bases not matched to a gene: 3. This chain's CDR3 is CASSRDRGHTGELFF. DNA of the CDR3: TGCGCCAGCAGCCGTGACAGGGGGCACACCGGGGAGCTGTTTTTT.

V usage is TRBV18 and J usage is TRBJ1-6; 11 bases fit TRBD1. After removal of 6 bases from V and 8 bases from J, the junction contained 12 bases not matched to a gene. In germline, CDR1 is KGHSH, CDR2 LQKENI. The CDR3 runs to 17 residues. The CDR3, as DNA: TGTGCCAGCTCCCTACCTACCGGGACAGGGGGATATTCACCCCTCCACTTT. Its protein is CASSLPTGTGGYSPLHF.

This clone is a singleton in its sample. This chain links TRBV29-1 with TRBJ1-4; 9 bases are a match to TRBD1. This CDR3 has 14 residues. V shed 7 bases, J shed 9 bases, and the junction held 12 bases outside the gene matches. Germline V gene lookup returns CDR1 SQVTM and CDR2 ANQGSEA. CDR3 sequence (DNA): TGCAGCGGGATTCTTACAGGGGGCGCGAAAAAACTGTTTTTT. The encoded protein is CSGILTGGAKKLFF.